This T cell receptor beta chain was profiled in a study of glioma-infiltrating T cells after dendritic cell vaccination (dated by TCRdb to about 2016). At the level of the whole study: The cohort comprised about 15 glioblastoma patients from Phase I and II dendritic cell vaccination trials, 9 newly diagnosed and 6 with recurrent disease. Between 2003 and 2012, patients were given autologous tumor lysate-pulsed dendritic cell vaccination. The vaccine was prepared from monocyte-derived dendritic cells that were cultured for around 7 days with IL-4 and GM-CSF and then pulsed overnight with autologous tumor lysate. Each patient got three intradermal injections of the dendritic cell vaccine, spaced at biweekly intervals, in the arm below the axilla. In glioblastoma patients vaccinated with dendritic cells, deep sequencing of TCR beta CDR3 regions served to measure tumor-infiltrating lymphocyte content and to compare repertoires between tumor and blood. Survival after dendritic cell vaccination was correlated with TCR sequencing metrics, including TIL content and tumor-blood repertoire overlap. Findings and caveats that apply to the study as a whole: After dendritic cell vaccination, a higher estimated pretreatment TIL content predicted longer time to progression and overall survival. The cohort was small and heterogeneous, only a few patients had full blood and tumor sets, and even fewer had initial-recurrent tumor pairs. TCR clonality showed no direct relationship with survival, which suggests that a diverse polyclonal response may matter. The three-group TCR overlap response model was characterized as speculative, and prospective validation of the model was stated to be required.

Sequences SEHNR (CDR1) and FQNEAQ (CDR2) are obtained from the germline V gene (reference sequence). V loses 7 bases at its end and J loses 8 bases; junction bases beyond the gene matches: 10. Its CDR3 holds 13 amino acids, cysteine through phenylalanine. The DNA shown is the 39-base CDR3, in frame from base 1. The immunoSEQ assay amplified TCRB CDR3 regions from approximately 2 micrograms of genomic DNA, or from all available DNA when less than that amount was available. The multiplex PCR relied on 60 forward primers for TCR V beta segments and 13 reverse primers for J beta segments. Synthetic control templates were spiked into each sample at limiting dilution to estimate reads per starting template. The Illumina HiSeq System generated sequencing reads of 87 bp. The published analysis was carried out like this. PCR and sequencing errors were removed by a nearest neighbor algorithm that merged closely related sequences. TCR overlap was measured as the percentage of unique tumor TCR beta sequences that were also present in the peripheral blood of the same patient. The immuneACCESS repertoire file appears here via TCRdb, limited to in-frame rearrangements. These files lack a portion of the clones; in checked studies, under half of the deficit traces to unresolved V genes, and the cause of the others is not known. The V and J calls and the clone size are those of that table, but D and trimming were determined from the DNA. This sample gives 90,000 or so clones in total; 75% to 85% of them show up just once. The ten most abundant clones make up 2% to 2.5% of the sample.

Comments on this clone: Which antigen it targets is not known. No base qualities exist here, and no much larger clone lies one base off it.

Explained via the paper, the time point label denotes: after dendritic cell vaccination, including at tumor progression/relapse. Patients were selected on the basis of adequate residual fresh-frozen tumor tissue and more than two years of available survival data. Molecular status otherwise varied across the glioblastoma patients, but none of them carried an isocitrate dehydrogenase mutation. PBMC were collected before vaccination, two weeks after the third vaccination, and at tumor progression if progression occurred. The Qiagen DNeasy Blood extraction Kit was used for extraction of genomic DNA. This sequence was found in a human donor with glioblastoma. This sample comprised blood, obtained after dendritic cell vaccination. The rearranged segments are TRBV7-9 and TRBJ1-1; 7 nucleotides in the junction match TRBD1. The encoded CDR3 is CASTETGSAEAFF. The DNA is as follows: TGTGCCAGCACCGAGACAGGGAGTGCAGAAGCTTTCTTT.